This TCR beta chain comes out of a study of beta chain features in type 1 diabetes. Since all of the isolated RNA was reverse transcribed, expressed TCRB transcripts were what got sequenced. Assay: immunoSEQ multiplex PCR; the TCRdb copy retains only in-frame clones and omits some. The sample holds roughly 250,000 clones, 9% to 10% seen once. Germline trimming cut 0 bases from V and 2 bases from J; bases unmatched to any gene: 12. The CDR3 covers 18 residues. The V gene's germline CDR1 is LGHNA and CDR2 YNFKEQ. This clone was observed a handful of times. Its antigen is currently unknown. Study-wide findings and caveats: Insertions at VDJ junctions were less frequent in type 1 diabetes patients. These patients also deleted more nucleotides at the same junctions. Relative to healthy donors, patients appeared to have naive, central memory and Treg TCRB repertoires that were more similar.

Sequenced: naive CD4+ T cells from blood. V gene TRBV4-2 combines with J gene TRBJ1-1; 7 bases map to TRBD1. The sequence was collected from a woman between 18 and 29 years old in good health. CDR3 amino acids: CASSQDSGGRVSNTEAFF. In DNA form, the CDR3 reads TGTGCCAGCAGCCAAGACTCAGGGGGACGGGTCTCTAACACTGAAGCTTTCTTT.